The following is a T cell receptor (beta chain) sequence with its context. Its recognized antigen is unknown. Per-base qualities were not stored, and no clone one base away is much larger. High-throughput TCR beta sequencing profiled peripheral blood CD8+ and CD4+ T cells from healthy donors, Susac syndrome patients and multiple sclerosis patients. The Susac syndrome patients fulfilled recently defined diagnostic criteria for definite or probable disease. CD8+ TEMRA cells were enriched by FACS, while bulk CD8+ and CD4+ T cells were purified by magnetic negative isolation. Blood was collected in EDTA tubes and processed within 24 hours, with PBMCs isolated through density gradient centrifugation. PBMCs intended for TCR sequencing were cryopreserved in liquid nitrogen and were subsequently thawed in a 37 degrees C water bath. A purity of at least 90% was achieved for sorted or isolated CD4+, CD8+ and CD8+ TEMRA cells.

The sample is drawn from a study of CD8 T cells in Susac syndrome (dated by TCRdb to about 2019). With respect to the entire study: Among the Susac syndrome patients who were sequenced, clinically active disease was present in more than 5 and clinical remission was observed in eight or nine. At blood withdrawal, Susac syndrome patients were either therapy-naive, taking corticosteroids (in some cases with IVIg as well), or taking IVIg alone. Repertoire sequencing was used to test whether CD8+ T cell activation and differentiation in Susac syndrome was antigen driven. The clonality of the CD8+ T cell repertoire was compared across approximately 11 healthy donors, some 14 Susac syndrome patients and about 15 multiple sclerosis patients.

RNA was extracted with the RNeasy kit and roughly 0.5 to 1 ug was reverse transcribed using random hexamers. TCR beta CDR3 regions were amplified with the immunoSEQ multiplex PCR assay covering 54 Vbeta and 13 Jbeta segments. Bias from PCR amplification was corrected by using a synthetic template baseline for primer optimization and for computational correction. The published analysis was carried out like this. Reads were annotated to V, D and J genes according to IMGT and were analyzed with immunoSEQ Analyzer, with only productive sequences retained. To calculate clonality, Shannon entropy was normalized by log2 of the number of productive unique sequences and then subtracted from one. For each patient and control, public and private clones were evaluated among the 100 most prevalent clones. Clones were defined as Susac-specific if absent from the healthy and MS cohorts, from 900 to 1,300 published viral clones and from other ImmuneACCESS disease sequences. The raw public data were reprocessed by TCRdb itself: fastp quality trimming at Q25, MiXCR clonotype calling, in-frame beta chains only. Rows are combined by CDR3 protein, so each entry shows the most common genes and DNA. The V and J calls were determined by TCRdb, not by the authors. The sample contains fewer than 85,000 distinct CDR3 sequences, around 95% of them found a single time. The ten largest clones capture more than 0.45% of the sample.

V and J lose 1 base and 10 bases, and a span of 15 bases separates them. The germline V gene (reference sequence) supplies CDR1 SGHKS and CDR2 YYEKEE. Counted from cysteine to phenylalanine, this CDR3 has 14 amino acids. Here the CDR3 DNA is all that survives: 42 bases in frame from base 1. The paper's findings and limits, for the study overall: Susac syndrome CD8+ repertoires showed clonal expansion, highest in CD8+ TEMRA cells and greater in clinically active than remitting patients. The TCR sequencing and HLA analysis was acknowledged to have included a relatively small number of individuals. Under 20 and five Susac-specific public clones were found in the total CD8+ and CD8+ TEMRA repertoires, respectively.

The chain links TRBV5-5 with TRBJ2-1; possibly the D gene is TRBD1, per 5 matching bases. This TCR derives from a human donor with Susac syndrome. Sample: CD8+ T cells from PBMCs. In nucleotides, the sequence is TGTGCCAGCAGCTTGTGGGGCCCCCCTCAGGAGCAGTTCTTC. It translates as CASSLWGPPQEQFF.